Detailed here is one T cell receptor (beta chain). Each sample came from a Caucasian adult donor living in Nashville, Tennessee. In replicate PCRs of sorted subsets, 150 to 200 ng DNA, about 30,000 T cell genomes, was used. Using immunoSEQ multiplex PCR, the repertoire was profiled, and TCRdb retains in-frame clones only, with some absent. Of about 690,000 clones detected, about 90% appear once; the ten largest clones hold 34%. Germline trimming cut 3 bases from V and 1 base from J; bases unmatched to any gene: 6. Germline values: CDR1 MDHEN, CDR2 SYDVKM. The CDR3 is made up of 16 amino acids. This sample is drawn from a study of shared clonotypes between healthy human individuals.

Sequenced sample: memory CD8+ T cells from PBMCs. The subset: CD45RO+ cells pooled with CCR7-negative TemRA cells. The chain couples TRBV28 to TRBJ2-5; 9 bases match TRBD1. This clonotype was sampled from a man between 18 and 29 years old in good health. Some clones in this sample may be carry-over from other donors' samples. The DNA of the CDR3 is TGTGCCAGCAGTTTTAGGACAGGGGACCCCCAAGAGACCCAGTACTTC. This gives the protein CASSFRTGDPQETQYF.